This passage covers 20 T cell receptor beta chains from one sample sequenced in a study of control samples from healthy donors and cancer patients. Profiled with immunoSEQ multiplex PCR; TCRdb holds only in-frame clones, not every one. There are 100,000 to 150,000 clones in the sample; 85% to 95% occur only once, and less than 4% lies in the top ten. The sequencing input was blood. These receptors originate from a young man in good health.

The CDR3 DNA follows: TGCGCCAGCAGGGGGACAGGGGTTAGCACAGATACGCAGTATTTT. Residues: CASRGTGVSTDTQYF. The chain links TRBV5-1 to TRBJ2-3; 10 nucleotides agree with TRBD1. V shed 5 bases, J shed 0 bases, and the junction held 3 bases outside the gene matches. The CDR3 spans 15 residues. Germline values: CDR1 SGHRS, CDR2 YFSETQ.

The rearrangement links TRBV6-5 to TRBJ1-4; possible D gene TRBD1, 5 bases. In germline, CDR1 is MNHEY, CDR2 SVGAGI. This CDR3 comprises 16 residues. V lost 0 bases and J lost 3, with 11 bases in between. In DNA form, the CDR3 reads TGTGCCAGCAGTTACTCGATCTGGGGGTCTAATGAAAAACTGTTTTTT. Its translation: CASSYSIWGSNEKLFF.

The J gene is TRBJ2-5, the V gene TRBV27; D possibly uses TRBD1 or TRBD2 (7 bases each). Trimming removed 6 bases at V and 5 bases at J, with 19 bases between. CDR3 length: 15 residues. The germline gives CDR1 MNHEY, CDR2 SMNVEV (reference sequence). For the CDR3, the DNA is TGTGCCAGCAGACGACAGGGAGGGAACAGGGAGACCCAGTACTTC. Amino acid sequence: CASRRQGGNRETQYF.

This chain connects TRBV18 to TRBJ1-1, with D possibly being TRBD1 (5 bases). This CDR3 comprises 13 residues. V was pared by 6 bases and J by 1 base, with 9 bases between. Germline V gene data show CDR1 as KGHSH and CDR2 as LQKENI. The CDR3 region is CASSETGNTEAFF. CDR3 bases: TGTGCCAGCTCCGAAACAGGGAACACTGAAGCTTTCTTT.

V is TRBV10-3 and J is TRBJ1-1; D not certain. The CDR3 totals 14 residues. Germline V gene data show CDR1 as ENHRY and CDR2 as SYGVKD. The V end lost 6 bases, the J end lost 1 base, and 12 bases lay between the germline ends. CDR3 coding DNA: TGTGCCATCAGAGAGGGAATCTCGAACACTGAAGCTTTCTTT. This codes for CAIREGISNTEAFF.

The chain couples TRBV28 to TRBJ2-2; D unresolved. The germline V and J ends were trimmed by 6 bases and 6 bases, with 14 bases remaining between them. The CDR3 runs 14 residues. Germline values: CDR1 MDHEN, CDR2 SYDVKM. CDR3: CASSPQVSAGELFF. CDR3 sequence (DNA): TGTGCCAGCAGCCCTCAGGTTTCGGCCGGGGAGCTGTTTTTT.

The rearrangement links TRBV29-1 to TRBJ1-1; D remains ambiguous. Trimming removed 5 bases at V and 0 bases at J, with 10 bases between. This CDR3 is 13 amino acids long. Germline CDR1 reads SQVTM; CDR2 reads ANQGSEA. CDR3 in DNA: TGCAGCGTTCGCCGGTCTCTGAACACTGAAGCTTTCTTT. Encoded protein: CSVRRSLNTEAFF.

The rearrangement uses TRBV29-1 and TRBJ2-5, with TRBD2 matching over 10 bases. V lost 6 bases and J lost 5; bases outside the gene matches: 12. Looked up from germline, CDR1 is SQVTM and CDR2 is ANQGSEA. CDR3 length: 15 amino acids. The CDR3 sequence is CSVEPAGGPSETQYF. The CDR3 DNA is TGCAGCGTCGAACCAGCGGGAGGGCCGAGCGAGACCCAGTACTTC.

This chain joins TRBV11-1 and TRBJ2-1; no clear D gene. In germline, CDR1 is SGHAT, CDR2 FQDESV (reference sequence). The V and J ends lost 2 bases and 5 bases respectively, with 7 bases between them. The CDR3 has 13 residues. This CDR3 is CASSLRPNNEQFF. CDR3 DNA: TGTGCCAGCAGCTTAAGGCCTAACAATGAGCAGTTCTTC. Based on the CDR3 plus reference TRBV11-1 and TRBJ2-1, the full variable domain is EAEVAQSPRYKITEKSQAVAFWCDPISGHATLYWYRQILGQGPELLVQFQDESVVDDSQLPKDRFSAERLKGVDSTLKIQPAELGDSAMYLCASSLRPNNEQFFGPGTRLTVL.

The CDR3 nucleotides read TGTGCCAGCAGCGCAGACAGGGGACCATCCTACGAGCAGTACTTC. Encoded protein: CASSADRGPSYEQYF. The gene calls are TRBV7-6 and TRBJ2-7; 8 positions agree with TRBD1. The CDR3 runs 15 residues. With V trimmed by 5 bases and J by 1 base, 7 bases remained unmatched. Germline CDR1 is SGHVS and CDR2 is FNYEAQ.

J is TRBJ2-7 and V is TRBV6-2 or TRBV6-3; D perhaps matches TRBD2 (5 bases). The length of the CDR3 is 13 residues. Per germline, CDR1 MNHEY and CDR2 SVGEGT. V was shortened by 3 bases and J by 6 bases, with 12 bases between the two germline ends. The CDR3 sequence: CASSYLGVGEQYF. In DNA, the CDR3 is TGTGCCAGCAGTTATCTGGGAGTGGGCGAGCAGTACTTC.

This sequence joins TRBV27 and TRBJ2-1; D possibly corresponds to TRBD2 (6 bases). The V end was cut by 4 bases, the J end by 0 bases, with 7 bases between. The CDR3 loop spans 14 amino acids. Per the germline V gene, CDR1 is MNHEY and CDR2 is SMNVEV (reference sequence). For the CDR3, the DNA is TGTGCCAGCAGTTGGAGGGGCTCCTACAATGAGCAGTTCTTC. Translation gives CASSWRGSYNEQFF.

The genes are TRBV12-2 and TRBJ1-2. TRBV12-2 is classified as a pseudogene. This CDR3 has 15 residues. CDR3 bases: TGTGCAAGTCGCTTAGCCGGGGGCCTTAACTATGGCTACACCTTC. Its translation: CASRLAGGLNYGYTF.

The chain has TRBV9 and TRBJ2-7; 7 bases fit TRBD2. The CDR3 loop spans 15 amino acids. CDR1 is SGDLS and CDR2 is YYNGEE in the germline V gene. J gave up 6 bases and V 1 base, and 10 bases lay outside the gene matches. The CDR3: CASSVSWTSNGEQYF. The DNA of the CDR3 is TGTGCCAGCAGCGTAAGTTGGACTAGTAACGGCGAGCAGTACTTC.

V usage is TRBV9 and J usage is TRBJ1-5, with TRBD1 identical over 11 bases. Germline-derived CDR1 and CDR2 are SGDLS and YYNGEE. The CDR3 totals 14 residues. Trimming at V came to 2 bases and at J to 6 bases, leaving 1 base not matched to a gene. CDR3 amino acids: CASSVGTGGQPQHF. CDR3 DNA: TGTGCCAGCAGCGTTGGGACAGGGGGTCAGCCCCAGCATTTT.

V usage is TRBV9 and J usage is TRBJ1-6; 11 bases are shared with TRBD1. This CDR3 is 15 amino acids long. Germline CDR1 reads SGDLS; CDR2 reads YYNGEE. Germline trimming cut 4 bases from V and 7 bases from J; bases unmatched to any gene: 4. DNA for the CDR3: TGTGCCAGCAGCCCACGGGACAGGGGGAATTCACCCCTCCACTTT. The encoded protein is CASSPRDRGNSPLHF.

This chain links TRBV5-1 with TRBJ2-5, with D maybe TRBD2 (6 bases). Germline CDR1 is SGHRS and CDR2 is YFSETQ. Trimming shortened V by 0 bases and J by 5 bases, and 14 bases separated the two germline ends. The CDR3 loop spans 15 amino acids. The CDR3 DNA reads as TGCGCCAGCAGCTTGGTTGCTCGGGCGGGGGAGACCCAGTACTTC. The encoded protein is CASSLVARAGETQYF.

J is TRBJ1-4 and V is TRBV5-1; TRBD1 matches at 10 bases. The trim removed 3 bases at V and 5 bases at J, leaving 7 bases unmatched. The germline gives CDR1 SGHRS, CDR2 YFSETQ. This CDR3 has 16 residues. The CDR3 DNA follows: TGCGCCAGCAGCTCCGCACCGGGACAGGGGAATGAAAAACTGTTTTTT. It encodes CASSSAPGQGNEKLFF. The complete variable domain, with remaining parts taken from reference TRBV5-1 and TRBJ1-4, reads KAGVTQTPRYLIKTRGQQVTLSCSPISGHRSVSWYQQTPGQGLQFLFEYFSETQRNKGNFPGRFSGRQFSNSRSEMNVSTLELGDSALYLCASSSAPGQGNEKLFFGSGTQLSVL.

The V gene is TRBV5-1, the J gene TRBJ2-3, with D possibly being TRBD1 (6 bases). The germline V gene encodes CDR1 SGHRS and CDR2 YFSETQ. Trimming took 0 bases from V and 1 from J, leaving 12 bases between them. This CDR3 comprises 16 residues. Here the CDR3 DNA reads TGCGCCAGCAGCTTGGAGGGGGTCCTGGGCACAGATACGCAGTATTTT. Protein product: CASSLEGVLGTDTQYF.

The chain carries TRBV6-5 and TRBJ2-7; 9 bases match TRBD1. The CDR3 is 15 amino acids. With V trimmed by 6 bases and J by 6 bases, 12 bases remained unmatched. CDR1 and CDR2 from the germline V gene are MNHEY and SVGAGI. CDR3 sequence: CASSTYRDRAFEQYF. The DNA of the CDR3 is TGTGCCAGCAGCACCTACCGGGACAGGGCTTTCGAGCAGTACTTC.